Listed here is a single T cell receptor (beta chain). Its specificity is not known. This table comes from immunoSEQ multiplex PCR, and its TCRdb copy is limited to in-frame clones, with some not included. The sample yields 440,000 or so clones, about 90% seen once. This sample is drawn from a study of Ad26.COV2.S vaccination and SARS-CoV-2 variants. Germline lookup yields CDR1 SGDLS and CDR2 YYNGEE. V trimming: 1 base; J trimming: 1 base; junction bases outside the gene matches: 3. The CDR3 extends over 17 amino acids. Overall study results and limits: Responses of spike-specific T cells (both CD8+ and CD4+) reportedly showed substantial breadth after vaccination. For non-spike TCRs, breadth in vaccine recipients resembled that in placebo recipients.

As for treatment: over 15 received Ad26.COV2.S at low or high dose, single or two shots; 5 received placebo; per-sample allocation not given. All samples were drawn on day 63, counting from the first vaccine or placebo injection. This chain connects TRBV9 to TRBJ2-1; TRBD2 matches at 12 bases. This TCR was recovered from a person between 18 and 65 years old who received the Ad26.COV2.S COVID-19 vaccine or a placebo. The sample in question was peripheral blood, obtained in a trial of Ad26.COV2.S vaccine versus placebo. CDR3 sequence: CASSVRLAGGSYNEQFF. The DNA of the CDR3 is TGTGCCAGCAGCGTAAGGCTAGCGGGAGGGTCCTACAATGAGCAGTTCTTC.